The 11 T cell receptor beta chains below all came from one sample that was sequenced in a study of response to subunit inactivated influenza vaccine. MiXCR, run by TCRdb on the RT-PCR reads, gives a single entry per CDR3 protein. The sample has hundreds of thousands of distinct CDR3 sequences, 13% to 15% seen once; the top ten hold less than 9%. The source material was PBMCs from blood, sampled less than 15 days before vaccination. Receptors originate from a man aged 45-60 years who received an inactivated influenza vaccine.

V gene TRBV9 combines with J gene TRBJ2-2; D possibly matches TRBD1 or TRBD2 (5 bases each). The germline V gene has CDR1 SGDLS and CDR2 YYNGEE. The CDR3 sequence is 14 residues long. Trimming stripped 4 bases from V and 10 bases from J, with 17 bases between. DNA of the CDR3: TGTGCCAGCAGCCCGGGACCCAACTCGGCGGAGCTGTTTTTT. Encoded protein: CASSPGPNSAELFF. The full variable domain, in which reference TRBV9 and TRBJ2-2 provide the parts outside the CDR3, is DSGVTQTPKHLITATGQRVTLRCSPRSGDLSVYWYQQSLDQGLQFLIQYYNGEERAKGNILERFSAQQFPDLHSELNLSSLELGDSALYFCASSPGPNSAELFFGEGSRLTVL.

This clonotype was detected only a few times. The chain recombines TRBV7-3 with TRBJ2-2; D might be TRBD1 or TRBD2, each matching 7 bases. The V gene's germline CDR1 is SGHTA and CDR2 FQGTGA. V lost 5 bases to trimming and J lost 6 bases, with 16 bases between them. The CDR3 extends over 15 amino acids. CDR3 loop: CASSPQGGGSGELFF. The CDR3, as DNA: TGTGCCAGCAGCCCCCAGGGAGGGGGCTCCGGGGAGCTGTTTTTT.

This clonotype was seen many times. J is TRBJ2-3 and V is TRBV29-1; 11 bases agree with TRBD1. This CDR3 is 14 amino acids long. Trimming took 6 bases from V and 1 from J; bases not matched to a gene: 3. The germline CDR1 and CDR2 sequences are SQVTM and ANQGSEA. CDR3 coding DNA: TGCAGCGTCCGGACAGGGGGCGGCACAGATACGCAGTATTTT. Encoded protein: CSVRTGGGTDTQYF.

This clonotype was counted many times. Here the CDR3 reads CASSRGQGIGNEQFF. The CDR3 DNA follows: TGTGCCAGCAGCCGGGGACAGGGGATTGGCAATGAGCAGTTCTTC. The chain couples TRBV5-6 to TRBJ2-1, with 10 positions matching TRBD1. Germline values: CDR1 SGHDT, CDR2 YYEEEE. Losses at the gene ends were 4 bases for V and 6 bases for J; bases not matched to a gene: 7. The CDR3 totals 15 residues.

The chain joins TRBV12-3 or TRBV12-4 to TRBJ1-1; D possibly corresponds to TRBD1 (6 bases). Trimming removed 5 bases from V and 0 bases from J, with 10 bases in between. The length of the CDR3 is 14 residues. The CDR3 nucleotides read TGTGCCAGCAGTGCCACAGGGCTGAACACTGAAGCTTTCTTT. This sequence encodes CASSATGLNTEAFF.

This clonotype was seen many times. This chain connects TRBV7-9 to TRBJ2-1; no firm D call. Germline values: CDR1 SEHNR, CDR2 FQNEAQ (reference sequence). The CDR3 runs to 14 residues. The ends were cut back, 5 bases at V and 16 bases at J, with 24 bases in the middle. CDR3 loop: CASSPLKGYLGPFF. The CDR3 nucleotides are TGTGCCAGCAGCCCGTTGAAAGGGTATCTGGGCCCTTTCTTC.

The chain recombines TRBV5-1 with TRBJ2-5; 7 nucleotides align to TRBD1. The trim removed 7 bases at V and 4 bases at J, leaving 16 bases unmatched. This CDR3 is built from 16 residues. Per germline, CDR1 SGHRS and CDR2 YFSETQ. CDR3 protein: CASQPAPDREGETQYF. The CDR3 DNA sequence: TGCGCCAGCCAACCCGCCCCAGACAGGGAAGGAGAGACCCAGTACTTC.

This clonotype was counted a few times. This rearrangement joins TRBV4-3 to TRBJ1-2; D call uncertain. The germline V gene encodes CDR1 LGHNA and CDR2 YSLEER. This CDR3 is 18 amino acids long. With 2 bases removed from V and 0 bases from J, the gap between germline ends came to 19 bases. CDR3 DNA: TGCGCCAGCAGCCAACTAGGCCTGTTGGGGAACGCTAACTATGGCTACACCTTC. Translated: CASSQLGLLGNANYGYTF.

J is TRBJ2-7 and V is TRBV5-1, with 8 bases aligning to TRBD1. The germline V gene has CDR1 SGHRS and CDR2 YFSETQ. The CDR3 sequence is 13 residues long. V dropped 7 bases and J dropped 6; count of bases not matched to a gene: 9. The CDR3 loop is CASGGQVLGEQYF. Here the CDR3 DNA reads TGCGCCAGCGGGGGACAGGTCCTGGGCGAGCAGTACTTC.

In this sample, this clonotype turned up a few times. This chain joins TRBV4-2 and TRBJ2-7; D might be TRBD2 (6 bases). CDR1 and CDR2 (germline): LGHNA, YNFKEQ. Trimming cost V 2 bases and J 3 bases, with 8 bases left between them. This CDR3 spans 13 amino acids. CDR3 DNA sequence: TGTGCCAGCAGCCAAAGACTAGGCTACGAGCAGTACTTC. It codes for CASSQRLGYEQYF.

With regard to this clonotype: A junction boundary mismatches the germline segment, possibly from a read error. This chain connects TRBV20-1 to TRBJ2-3, with D perhaps TRBD1 or TRBD2 (6 bases each). Germline lookup yields CDR1 DFQATT and CDR2 SNEGSKA (reference sequence). The CDR3 runs 16 residues. The CDR3 sequence is CCARDDGGPSTDTQYF. The CDR3 nucleotides are TGCTGTGCTAGAGATGACGGGGGCCCTAGCACAGATACGCAGTATTTT.